This T cell receptor (beta chain) emerged from a study of blood T cell repertoires in COVID-19. Assay used: immunoSEQ multiplex PCR; TCRdb lists only in-frame clones, some missing. The data contain some 25,000 clones, approximately 81% of them singletons. This CDR3 is 16 amino acids long. Unmatched junction bases numbered 11, after V lost 4 bases and J lost 2 bases. Germline CDR1 MNHEY, CDR2 SVGEGT. This TCR derives from a man between 65 and 85 years old with acute or convalescent COVID-19. The chain employs TRBV6-2 or TRBV6-3 and TRBJ2-7; 7 bases map to TRBD1. Source material: peripheral blood. The CDR3 loop reads CASSSPLTGIPYEQYF. CDR3 DNA: TGTGCCAGCAGTTCTCCTCTGACAGGGATCCCCTACGAGCAGTACTTC.